This T cell receptor (beta chain) emerged from a study of T cell repertoires in aging, cancer and after chemotherapy. Study in general: Donor ages fell into six groups from 30 or younger up to 70 or older. Millions of TCR reads were in the whole dataset. Study-wide points: Across the chemotherapy interval, each cancer cohort showed higher median generation probability, suggesting thymic rebound.

A mixed TRB-A/B primer pool amplified rearranged TRB by multiplex touch-down PCR. From the multiplex PCR reads, TCRdb called clonotypes with MiXCR, one entry per CDR3 protein. The data show about a thousand distinct CDR3 sequences, less than 25% seen once. V lost 1 base and J 10 bases, leaving 15 bases between the germline ends. Germline loops: CDR1 LNHDA, CDR2 SQIVND (reference sequence). The CDR3 extends over 14 amino acids. This clonotype is categorized as large. What it recognizes is unknown. TCR beta rearrangements were amplified from peripheral blood genomic DNA. Sequencing was done on a sample of blood. This receptor was taken from a human donor with a blood cancer. This sequence joins TRBV19 and TRBJ2-3; D gene uncertain. CDR3 in amino acids: CASSIVRLETAQYF. The CDR3 DNA reads as TGTGCCAGTAGTATAGTGAGACTCGAAACGGCGCAGTATTTT.